This T cell receptor beta chain was sequenced in a study of T cell responses to AZD1222 COVID-19 vaccine. Produced via immunoSEQ multiplex PCR; TCRdb's table is partial and in-frame only. Among approximately 70,000 clones, 86% were seen once, and the ten largest hold over 2%. The V gene's germline CDR1 is SGHTA and CDR2 FQGNSA. This CDR3 has 15 amino acids. V shed 1 base, J shed 6 bases, and the junction held 7 bases outside the gene matches. The TCR comes from an adult in good health. The J gene is TRBJ2-7, the V gene TRBV7-2; 9 positions agree with TRBD2. Sequenced here: peripheral blood, sampled on day 0 of AZD1222 vaccination. Here the CDR3 reads CASSLGWTSASEQYF. CDR3 DNA sequence: TGTGCCAGCAGCTTAGGGTGGACTAGCGCCAGCGAGCAGTACTTC.